This T cell receptor (beta chain) was recovered during a study of regulatory T cells in long-lasting Graves disease. Arm-PCR of CDR3 regions and iRepertoire HTBI primers were used to build TCR beta libraries. Each CDR3 protein gets one entry after TCRdb re-called the multiplex PCR reads with MiXCR. The sample holds 450,000 to 500,000 distinct CDR3 sequences, roughly 16% seen once. The CDR3 spans 14 residues. V lost 5 bases and J 7 bases, leaving 14 bases between the germline ends. The V gene's germline CDR1 is MNHNS and CDR2 SASEGT. Regarding time point: newly diagnosed GD, antithyroid drugs for less than 3 months. RNA extracted from PBMCs served as the sequencing template. From an endocrinology department in Xi'an, China, came the patients. These data were likewise used in another study, on T cells in Graves' hyperthyroidism and ophthalmopathy.

The source material was peripheral blood mononuclear cells (PBMCs), sampled at new diagnosis, from a patient treated with antithyroid drugs. The chain is built from TRBV6-1 and TRBJ2-2; D gene ambiguous. The sequence derives from a man aged 40-50 years with Graves disease. CDR3 sequence: CASSISPGNGELFF. The DNA for the CDR3 is TGTGCCAGCAGTATATCCCCGGGTAACGGGGAGCTGTTTTTT.